The 31 T cell receptor beta chains below come from one sample, sequenced in a study of blood T cell repertoires in COVID-19. Clones were sequenced by immunoSEQ multiplex PCR, and TCRdb holds only the in-frame ones, with some missing. The data hold about 80,000 clones, with more than 70% observed a single time. The sample comprised peripheral blood. These receptors were collected from a woman of 80 years or more with acute or convalescent COVID-19.

CDR3 sequence: CASSSSGRWHEQYF. For the CDR3, the DNA is TGCGCCAGCAGCTCCTCTGGTCGCTGGCACGAGCAGTACTTC. This rearrangement joins TRBV5-1 to TRBJ2-7; D unclear. The CDR3 loop spans 14 amino acids. Per germline, CDR1 SGHRS and CDR2 YFSETQ. The germline V and J ends were trimmed by 3 bases and 5 bases, with 15 bases remaining between them. The whole variable domain, filled in from reference TRBV5-1 and TRBJ2-7, reads KAGVTQTPRYLIKTRGQQVTLSCSPISGHRSVSWYQQTPGQGLQFLFEYFSETQRNKGNFPGRFSGRQFSNSRSEMNVSTLELGDSALYLCASSSSGRWHEQYFGPGTRLTVT.

This clone was seen only a few times. In nucleotides, the CDR3 is TGTGCCAGCAGCCAAGAACGCAGGGATAATTCACCCCTCCACTTT. Translating it yields CASSQERRDNSPLHF. The chain recombines TRBV3-1 (or the pseudogene TRBV3-2) with TRBJ1-6; D possibly corresponds to TRBD1 (5 bases). This CDR3 spans 15 amino acids. Germline values: CDR1 LGHDT, CDR2 YNNKEL (reference sequence). With 0 bases removed from V and 5 bases from J, the gap between germline ends came to 8 bases.

The chain links TRBV7-9 to TRBJ2-7, with TRBD1 matching 9 bases. CDR3 length equals 14 residues. Per the germline V gene, CDR1 is SEHNR and CDR2 is FQNEAQ (reference sequence). V dropped 5 bases and J dropped 4; count of bases not matched to a gene: 6. In DNA, the CDR3 is TGTGCCAGCAGCAGTACAGGGGGCTCATACGAGCAGTACTTC. The encoded protein is CASSSTGGSYEQYF.

The rearrangement links TRBV11-2 to TRBJ2-3; no clear D gene. The CDR3 totals 13 residues. CDR1 SGHAT and CDR2 FQNNGV come from the germline V gene. V lost 0 bases to trimming and J lost 2 bases, with 3 bases between them. CDR3 in amino acids: CASSLDLTDTQYF. The CDR3 DNA reads TGTGCCAGCAGCTTAGATCTCACAGATACGCAGTATTTT.

This chain links TRBV5-4 with TRBJ1-6; D may be TRBD1 (6 bases). Trimming removed 0 bases at V and 10 bases at J, with 11 bases between. The CDR3 loop spans 14 amino acids. Germline V gene sequence: CDR1 SGHNT, CDR2 YYREEE (reference sequence). The CDR3 nucleotides are TGTGCCAGCAGCTTGGCACAGGGCGACTCACCCCTCCACTTT. As protein: CASSLAQGDSPLHF.

This chain uses TRBV3-1 (or the pseudogene TRBV3-2) with TRBJ1-2; TRBD1 matches at 7 bases. Germline CDR1 reads LGHDT; CDR2 reads YNNKEL (reference sequence). CDR3 size: 12 residues. The V gene end was trimmed by 1 base and the J gene end by 7 bases; junction bases not matched to a gene: 0. Written as DNA, the CDR3 is TGTGCCAGCAGCCAAGCAGGGGGTGGCTACACCTTC. Its protein is CASSQAGGGYTF.

A few counts support this clone. The CDR3 sequence: CASSLQGGSYEQYF. DNA for the CDR3: TGTGCCAGCAGCTTGCAGGGGGGATCCTACGAGCAGTACTTC. V is TRBV7-9 and J is TRBJ2-7, with D possibly TRBD1 on 7 matching bases. The germline V gene has CDR1 SEHNR and CDR2 FQNEAQ (reference sequence). This CDR3 comprises 14 residues. Trimming pared 3 bases from V and 1 base from J, leaving 10 bases between.

The gene calls are TRBV5-6 and TRBJ2-1; maybe TRBD1 (6 bases). With 4 bases removed from V and 6 bases from J, the gap between germline ends came to 11 bases. The CDR3 is made up of 13 amino acids. Germline V gene lookup returns CDR1 SGHDT and CDR2 YYEEEE. CDR3 in amino acids: CASSLRGFNEQFF. CDR3 DNA: TGTGCCAGCAGCCTAAGGGGGTTCAATGAGCAGTTCTTC.

The rearrangement uses TRBV3-1 (or the pseudogene TRBV3-2) and TRBJ2-4; the match to TRBD2 covers 11 bases. There are 15 residues in the CDR3. Losses at the gene ends were 3 bases for V and 6 bases for J; bases not matched to a gene: 4. Germline CDR1 LGHDT, CDR2 YNNKEL (reference sequence). CDR3 in amino acids: CASSQTSGIGNIQYF. DNA of the CDR3: TGTGCCAGCAGCCAGACTAGCGGGATTGGAAACATTCAGTACTTC.

V gene TRBV5-1 combines with J gene TRBJ1-4; TRBD1 matches at 9 bases. Germline V gene lookup returns CDR1 SGHRS and CDR2 YFSETQ. The V and J ends lost 4 bases and 8 bases, in that order; junction bases with no gene match: 12. This CDR3 comprises 16 residues. The CDR3: CASSTGQGPWGEKLFF. The DNA for the CDR3 is TGCGCCAGCAGCACGGGACAGGGCCCCTGGGGGGAAAAACTGTTTTTT.

This chain's CDR3 is CASSEFDRGDEQYF. The CDR3 nucleotides read TGTGCCAGCAGTGAATTCGACAGGGGGGACGAGCAGTACTTC. The J gene is TRBJ2-7, the V gene TRBV2; 9 bases map to TRBD1. Trimming removed 2 bases from V and 5 bases from J; junction bases left unmatched: 4. The CDR3 length is 14 residues. The V gene's germline CDR1 is SNHLY and CDR2 FYNNEI.

The rearrangement uses TRBV9 and TRBJ2-1; 10 bases map to TRBD1. The CDR3 consists of 15 residues. Losses at the gene ends were 4 bases for V and 3 bases for J; bases not matched to a gene: 4. Germline values: CDR1 SGDLS, CDR2 YYNGEE. CDR3 bases: TGTGCCAGCAGCTTCCGGGACAGGGGCTACAATGAGCAGTTCTTC. Translation gives CASSFRDRGYNEQFF.

V gene TRBV6-5 combines with J gene TRBJ1-3; D unresolved. This CDR3 region has 13 residues. Trimming shortened V by 9 bases and J by 3 bases, and 12 bases separated the two germline ends. Germline CDR1 is MNHEY and CDR2 is SVGAGI. The CDR3, as DNA: TGTGCCAGTTCCCGAGGATTTGGAAACACCATATATTTT. This encodes CASSRGFGNTIYF.

The chain couples TRBV19 to TRBJ1-1, with 7 bases lining up with TRBD1. V trimming: 3 bases; J trimming: 11 bases; junction bases outside the gene matches: 6. This CDR3 is 12 amino acids long. Germline CDR1 is LNHDA and CDR2 is SQIVND (reference sequence). CDR3 region: CASSIQTGTAFF. CDR3 nucleotides: TGTGCCAGTAGTATCCAGACAGGGACGGCTTTCTTT.

This chain joins TRBV5-4 and TRBJ2-5; D ambiguous. This CDR3 is 15 amino acids long. V lost 0 bases and J 4 bases, leaving 13 bases between the germline ends. Germline V gives CDR1 SGHNT, CDR2 YYREEE (reference sequence). The CDR3 is CASSLVSRGRETQYF. As DNA, the CDR3 is TGTGCCAGCAGCTTGGTTAGCCGAGGTCGAGAGACCCAGTACTTC.

The V call is TRBV6-5, the J call TRBJ2-2; 10 bases agree with TRBD2. Germline CDR1 MNHEY, CDR2 SVGAGI. V lost 6 bases and J lost 5; bases outside the gene matches: 3. The CDR3 spans 14 residues. Here the CDR3 DNA reads TGTGCCAGCAGAGCGGGGGGGCGAACCGGGGAGCTGTTTTTT. Protein: CASRAGGRTGELFF.

This chain uses TRBV11-3 with TRBJ2-3, with 7 bases identical to TRBD1. Unmatched junction bases numbered 4, after V lost 4 bases and J lost 0 bases. The CDR3 is made up of 15 amino acids. From germline, CDR1 is SGHNT and CDR2 YENEEA. The CDR3 is CASSSGQDSTDTQYF. The CDR3 nucleotides read TGTGCCAGCAGCTCTGGACAGGATAGCACAGATACGCAGTATTTT.

V gene TRBV5-6 combines with J gene TRBJ2-5; the match to TRBD2 covers 11 bases. The V segment lost 4 bases and the J segment 1 base; nucleotides outside the gene matches: 6. The CDR3 is made up of 16 amino acids. Germline values: CDR1 SGHDT, CDR2 YYEEEE. CDR3 DNA sequence: TGTGCCAGCAGCGGGGGACTAGCGGTTATCCAAGAGACCCAGTACTTC. It translates to CASSGGLAVIQETQYF.

The rearrangement uses TRBV6-6 and TRBJ1-4; the match to TRBD1 covers 7 bases. V shed 8 bases, J shed 8 bases, and the junction held 11 bases outside the gene matches. This CDR3 region has 14 residues. Germline V gives CDR1 MNHNY, CDR2 SVGAGI (reference sequence). The CDR3 is CASVFPGQYEKLFF. The CDR3 nucleotides are TGTGCCAGCGTTTTCCCGGGACAGTACGAAAAACTGTTTTTT.

The chain recombines TRBV30 with TRBJ2-3, with D tentatively TRBD2 (5 bases). The CDR3 runs 13 residues. Germline V CDR1 and CDR2: GTSNPN, SVGIG (reference sequence). Trimming took 4 bases from V and 6 from J, leaving 14 bases between them. In DNA form, the CDR3 reads TGTGCCTGGACCGAGGGCGGATCCGATACGCAGTATTTT. It yields the protein CAWTEGGSDTQYF.

In the case of this clone: One end of the junction fails to match germline, which may point to a read error. The chain links TRBV5-1 to TRBJ2-1; D unclear. Germline values: CDR1 SGHRS, CDR2 YFSETQ. The CDR3 spans 16 residues. The CDR3 coding sequence is TGCGCCAGCAGCCCACGTGGGCCGAGCTCCTACAATGGGCAGTTCTTC. Its translation: CASSPRGPSSYNGQFF.

The genes are TRBV7-6 and TRBJ2-7, with 7 bases identical to TRBD1. The junction had 9 bases not matched to a gene; V was cut back by 4 bases and J by 6 bases. This CDR3 has 14 amino acids. The germline CDR1 and CDR2 sequences are SGHVS and FNYEAQ. CDR3 in DNA: TGTGCCAGCAGCTCCACAGGGGTTTTAGCCGAGCAGTACTTC. The encoded protein is CASSSTGVLAEQYF.

The chain is built from TRBV14 and TRBJ1-2; D is uncertain. Trimming shortened V by 1 base and J by 7 bases, and 16 bases separated the two germline ends. This CDR3 is 15 amino acids long. CDR1 is SGHDN, CDR2 FVKESK, per germline. The CDR3 reads CASSQAGGSPSGYTF. The DNA for the CDR3 is TGTGCCAGCAGCCAAGCGGGAGGGTCTCCGTCTGGCTACACCTTC.

This clone came up once. The rearrangement links TRBV15 to TRBJ2-1, with D possibly TRBD2 on 6 matching bases. V shed 2 bases and J shed 9 bases, with 17 bases lying between them. The CDR3 has 15 residues. Germline V gene sequence: CDR1 LNHNV, CDR2 YYDKDF (reference sequence). In DNA, the CDR3 is TGTGCCACCAGCAGACCTCAGGGACTTCCAGGTGAGCAGTTCTTC. This sequence encodes CATSRPQGLPGEQFF.

CDR3 amino acids: CASRAWTGLDTQYF. In DNA, the CDR3 is TGTGCCAGTAGGGCCTGGACAGGGTTGGATACGCAGTATTTT. The chain employs TRBV19 and TRBJ2-3; TRBD1 aligns across 8 bases. This CDR3 has 14 amino acids. The germline gives CDR1 LNHDA, CDR2 SQIVND (reference sequence). V dropped 6 bases and J dropped 6; count of bases not matched to a gene: 8.

This clone is a singleton in its sample. This sequence joins TRBV9 and TRBJ2-7, with TRBD2 matching 7 bases. Germline-derived CDR1 and CDR2 are SGDLS and YYNGEE. V gave up 0 bases and J gave up 4 bases; unmatched junction bases: 4. CDR3 length: 14 amino acids. CDR3 residues: CASSVGGSGYEQYF. The CDR3, as DNA: TGTGCCAGCAGCGTAGGCGGGAGCGGATACGAGCAGTACTTC. Together with reference TRBV9 and TRBJ2-7, the CDR3 gives the full variable domain: DSGVTQTPKHLITATGQRVTLRCSPRSGDLSVYWYQQSLDQGLQFLIQYYNGEERAKGNILERFSAQQFPDLHSELNLSSLELGDSALYFCASSVGGSGYEQYFGPGTRLTVT.

The J gene is TRBJ1-1, the V gene TRBV6-6; the match to TRBD1 covers 12 bases. J gave up 3 bases and V 4 bases, and 6 bases lay outside the gene matches. Germline assignment: CDR1 MNHNY and CDR2 SVGAGI (reference sequence). This CDR3 comprises 16 residues. Here the CDR3 reads CASSSAGQGAHTEAFF. CDR3 bases: TGTGCCAGCAGTTCAGCGGGACAGGGGGCGCACACTGAAGCTTTCTTT.

The chain recombines TRBV9 with TRBJ2-3; 9 nucleotides agree with TRBD1. This CDR3 spans 14 amino acids. CDR1 and CDR2 from the germline V gene are SGDLS and YYNGEE. V lost 3 bases to trimming and J lost 4 bases; unmatched junction nucleotides: 3. The CDR3 region has the DNA TGTGCCAGCAGCGCGGGACAGGGACCAGATACGCAGTATTTT. It specifies CASSAGQGPDTQYF.

This clone has a single count. V usage is TRBV23-1 and J usage is TRBJ1-5; 8 nucleotides agree with TRBD1. TRBV23-1 qualifies as an ORF whose function is uncertain. The CDR3 spans 14 residues. Losses at the gene ends were 7 bases for V and 6 bases for J; bases not matched to a gene: 8. The CDR3 protein is CASTQGQGGQPQHF. The CDR3 DNA sequence: TGCGCCAGCACCCAAGGACAGGGCGGTCAGCCCCAGCATTTT.

The V gene is TRBV4-1, the J gene TRBJ2-1; D ambiguous. Trimming removed 3 bases at V and 7 bases at J, with 16 bases between. The CDR3 consists of 15 residues. Germline lookup yields CDR1 MGHRA and CDR2 YSYEKL. The CDR3 nucleotides read TGCGCCAGCAGCCACCCCGTGGGTCTCGGGAATGAGCAGTTCTTC. This sequence encodes CASSHPVGLGNEQFF.

The chain links TRBV5-1 to TRBJ1-2; 7 bases line up with TRBD1. J gave up 8 bases and V 4 bases, and 5 bases lay outside the gene matches. The CDR3 sequence is 12 residues long. Per the germline V gene, CDR1 is SGHRS and CDR2 is YFSETQ. The CDR3 here is CASSPTGDGYTF. The CDR3 DNA reads as TGCGCCAGCAGCCCTACAGGGGACGGCTACACCTTC.